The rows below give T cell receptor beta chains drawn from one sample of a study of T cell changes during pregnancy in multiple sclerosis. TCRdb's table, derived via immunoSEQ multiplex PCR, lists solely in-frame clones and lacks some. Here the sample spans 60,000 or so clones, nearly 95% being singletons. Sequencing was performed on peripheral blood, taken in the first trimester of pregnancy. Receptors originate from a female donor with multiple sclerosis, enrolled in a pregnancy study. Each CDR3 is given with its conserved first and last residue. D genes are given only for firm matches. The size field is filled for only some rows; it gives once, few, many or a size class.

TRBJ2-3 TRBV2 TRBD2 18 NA CASSEIGLAGTSTDTQYF TGTGCCAGCAGTGAAATCGGGCTAGCGGGGACTAGCACAGATACGCAGTATTTT
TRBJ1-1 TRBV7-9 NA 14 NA CASSSLLPVTEAFF TGTGCCAGCAGCTCCCTACTCCCGGTCACTGAAGCTTTCTTT
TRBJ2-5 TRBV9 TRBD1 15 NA CASSSRDRVGETQYF TGTGCCAGCAGCTCCCGAGACAGGGTCGGAGAGACCCAGTACTTC
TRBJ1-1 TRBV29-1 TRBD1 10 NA CSVHRGAAFF TGCAGCGTCCACAGGGGTGCCGCTTTCTTT
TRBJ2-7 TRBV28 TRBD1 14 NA CASNSGTGIDEQYF TGTGCCAGCAATTCCGGGACAGGGATCGACGAGCAGTACTTC
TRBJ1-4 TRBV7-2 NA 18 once CASSLVGPTARANEKLFF TGTGCCAGCAGCTTAGTCGGACCCACCGCGAGGGCTAATGAAAAACTGTTTTTT
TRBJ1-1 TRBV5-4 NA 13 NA CASSTELNTEAFF TGTGCCAGCAGCACCGAGTTGAACACTGAAGCTTTCTTT
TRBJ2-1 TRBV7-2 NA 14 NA CASSDLTLVDEQFF TGTGCCAGCAGTGACCTCACCCTAGTGGATGAGCAGTTCTTC
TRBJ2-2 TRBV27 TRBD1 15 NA CASRVQGAGTGELFF TGTGCCAGCAGGGTACAGGGGGCAGGCACCGGGGAGCTGTTTTTT
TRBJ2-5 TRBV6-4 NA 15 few CASSESSGSRETQYF TGTGCCAGCAGTGAGTCGAGCGGGTCTCGAGAGACCCAGTACTTC
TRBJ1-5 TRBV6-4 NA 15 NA CASSQHGAGNQPQHF TGTGCCAGCAGCCAGCATGGGGCCGGCAATCAGCCCCAGCATTTT
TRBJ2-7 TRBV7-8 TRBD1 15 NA CASSLRQQGTYEQYF TGTGCCAGCAGCTTAAGGCAACAGGGGACCTACGAGCAGTACTTC
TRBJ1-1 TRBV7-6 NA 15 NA CASSSQHQWSTEAFF TGTGCCAGCAGCAGCCAACACCAGTGGAGCACTGAAGCTTTCTTT
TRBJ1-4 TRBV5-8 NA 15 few CASSFWGRGDEKLFF TGTGCCAGCAGCTTTTGGGGCAGGGGTGATGAAAAACTGTTTTTT
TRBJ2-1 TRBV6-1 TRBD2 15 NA CASSVTSGGSEEQFF TGTGCCAGCAGTGTGACTAGCGGGGGTTCGGAGGAGCAGTTCTTC